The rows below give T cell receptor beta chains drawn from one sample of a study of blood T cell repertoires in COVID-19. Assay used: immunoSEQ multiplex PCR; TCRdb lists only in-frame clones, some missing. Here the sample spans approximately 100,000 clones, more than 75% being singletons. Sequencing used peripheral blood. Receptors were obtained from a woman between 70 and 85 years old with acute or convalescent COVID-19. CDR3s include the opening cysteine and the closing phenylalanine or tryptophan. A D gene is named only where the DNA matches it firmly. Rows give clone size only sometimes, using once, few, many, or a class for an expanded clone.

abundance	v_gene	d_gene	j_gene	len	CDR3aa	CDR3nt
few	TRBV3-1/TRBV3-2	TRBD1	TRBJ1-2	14	CASSQGGQGAGYTF	TGTGCCAGCAGCCAAGGAGGCCAGGGGGCGGGCTACACCTTC
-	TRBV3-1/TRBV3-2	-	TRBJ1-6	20	CASSQRRQGSGSSYNSPLHF	TGTGCCAGCAGCCAGCGGAGGCAGGGGAGCGGAAGCTCCTATAATTCACCCCTCCACTTT
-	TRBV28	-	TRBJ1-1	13	CASSTDRYTEAFF	TGTGCCAGCAGCACCGACAGGTACACTGAAGCTTTCTTT
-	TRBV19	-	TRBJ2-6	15	CASSQPYSGANVLTF	TGTGCCAGTAGTCAACCCTACTCTGGGGCCAACGTCCTGACTTTC
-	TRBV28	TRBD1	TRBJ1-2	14	CASSLEGARKSYTF	TGTGCCAGCAGTTTAGAGGGGGCGCGGAAAAGCTACACCTTC
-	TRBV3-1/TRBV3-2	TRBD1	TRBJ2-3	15	CASSRGGTSTDTQYF	TGTGCCAGCAGCCGAGGGGGCACTAGCACAGATACGCAGTATTTT
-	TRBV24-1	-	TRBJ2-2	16	CATSDQRTANTGELFF	TGTGCCACCAGTGATCAACGGACAGCAAACACCGGGGAGCTGTTTTTT
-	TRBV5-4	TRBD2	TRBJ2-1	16	CASSSKRTSGRYEQFF	TGTGCCAGCAGCTCTAAACGGACTAGCGGGAGATATGAGCAGTTCTTC
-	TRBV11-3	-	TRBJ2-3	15	CASSLGVGGTDTQYF	TGTGCCAGCAGCTTAGGGGTCGGGGGCACAGATACGCAGTATTTT
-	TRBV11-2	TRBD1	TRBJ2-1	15	CASSPYRGPYNEQFF	TGTGCCAGCAGCCCCTACAGGGGGCCCTACAATGAGCAGTTCTTC
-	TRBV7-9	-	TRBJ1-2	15	CASSLYQGRSYGYTF	TGTGCCAGCAGCTTATACCAGGGAAGATCGTATGGCTACACCTTC
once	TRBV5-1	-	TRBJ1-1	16	CASSPGGPGSRTEAFF	TGCGCCAGCAGCCCCGGGGGGCCAGGGTCGAGGACTGAAGCTTTCTTT
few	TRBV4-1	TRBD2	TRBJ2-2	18	CASSQEAASGGNTGELFF	TGCGCCAGCAGCCAAGAAGCGGCTAGCGGGGGGAACACCGGGGAGCTGTTTTTT
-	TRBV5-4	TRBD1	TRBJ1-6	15	CASSPGTETNSPLHF	TGTGCCAGCAGCCCCGGGACAGAGACAAATTCACCCCTCCACTTT
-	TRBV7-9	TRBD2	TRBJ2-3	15	CASSPPGTSGCTQYF	TGTGCCAGCAGCCCCCCGGGGACTAGCGGATGTACGCAGTATTTT
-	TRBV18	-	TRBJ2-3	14	CASSPLVGADTQYF	TGTGCCAGCTCACCTCTTGTAGGGGCAGATACGCAGTATTTT
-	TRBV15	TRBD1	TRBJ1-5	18	CATSRRDRTGARGQPQHF	TGTGCCACCAGCAGGCGAGATAGGACAGGGGCGCGGGGTCAGCCCCAGCATTTT
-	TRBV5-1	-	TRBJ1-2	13	CASSTGTDYGYTF	TGCGCCAGCAGCACAGGGACCGACTATGGCTACACCTTC
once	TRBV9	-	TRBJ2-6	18	CASSVAVAGWRGANVLTF	TGTGCCAGCAGCGTAGCCGTAGCTGGGTGGCGCGGGGCCAACGTCCTGACTTTC
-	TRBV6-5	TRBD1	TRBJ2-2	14	CASIQTGRTGELFF	TGTGCCAGCATCCAGACAGGGCGCACCGGGGAGCTGTTTTTT
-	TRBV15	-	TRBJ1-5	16	CATSRDRSGGNQPQHF	TGTGCCACCAGCAGAGATCGGTCAGGGGGCAATCAGCCCCAGCATTTT
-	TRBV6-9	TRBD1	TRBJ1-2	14	CASSWDRVPDGYTF	TGTGCCAGCAGTTGGGACAGGGTACCGGATGGCTACACCTTC
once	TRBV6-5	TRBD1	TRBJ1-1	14	CASSPGTGFRRAFF	TGTGCCAGCAGCCCCGGGACAGGGTTTAGGAGAGCTTTCTTT
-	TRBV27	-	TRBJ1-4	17	CASSRAGTPVTNEKLFF	TGTGCCAGCAGTCGCGCGGGAACCCCAGTAACTAATGAAAAACTGTTTTTT
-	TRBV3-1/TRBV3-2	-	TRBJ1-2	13	CASSQGRRYGYTF	TGTGCCAGCAGCCAAGGGCGGCGCTATGGCTACACCTTC
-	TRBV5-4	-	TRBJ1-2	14	CASSSRGQPYGYTF	TGTGCCAGCAGCTCCAGAGGACAGCCTTATGGCTACACCTTC
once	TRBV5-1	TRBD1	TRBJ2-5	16	CASSLGAGGHQETQYF	TGCGCCAGCAGCTTGGGGGCAGGGGGCCACCAAGAGACCCAGTACTTC
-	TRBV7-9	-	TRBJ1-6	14	CASSLGGSGSPLHF	TGTGCCAGCAGCTTAGGAGGGAGCGGTTCACCCCTCCACTTT
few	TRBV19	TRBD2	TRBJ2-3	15	CASNSGSVSADTQYF	TGTGCCAGTAATAGCGGGAGTGTTAGCGCAGATACGCAGTATTTT
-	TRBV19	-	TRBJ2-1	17	CASMDISGTGTYNEQFF	TGTGCCAGTATGGATATCTCGGGGACTGGGACCTACAATGAGCAGTTCTTC
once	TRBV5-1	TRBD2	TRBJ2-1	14	CASSSSGGYNEQFF	TGCGCCAGCAGCTCTAGCGGGGGCTACAATGAGCAGTTCTTC
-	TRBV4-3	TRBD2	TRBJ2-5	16	CASSQSVLAGQETQYF	TGCGCCAGCAGCCAATCGGTGCTAGCGGGCCAAGAGACCCAGTACTTC
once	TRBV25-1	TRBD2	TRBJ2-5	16	CASSEGREGLRETQYF	TGTGCCAGCAGTGAAGGCAGGGAGGGTTTACGAGAGACCCAGTACTTC
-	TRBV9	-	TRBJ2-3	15	CASSVAVTDTDTQYF	TGTGCCAGCAGCGTAGCGGTGACAGACACAGATACGCAGTATTTT
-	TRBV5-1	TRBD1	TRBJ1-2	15	CASSLVGQGDYGYTF	TGCGCCAGCAGCTTGGTAGGACAGGGAGACTATGGCTACACCTTC
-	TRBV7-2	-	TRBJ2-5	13	CASSPWQQETQYF	TGTGCCAGCAGCCCTTGGCAGCAAGAGACCCAGTACTTC
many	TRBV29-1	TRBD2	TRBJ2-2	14	CSVDHGGADGELFF	TGCAGCGTTGACCACGGGGGGGCCGACGGGGAGCTGTTTTTT
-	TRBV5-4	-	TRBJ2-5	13	CASSFSGQETQYF	TGTGCCAGCAGCTTTAGCGGACAAGAGACCCAGTACTTC
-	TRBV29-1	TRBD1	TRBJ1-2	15	CSVEPLPDRGQGYTF	TGCAGCGTTGAACCCCTCCCCGACAGGGGGCAAGGCTACACCTTC
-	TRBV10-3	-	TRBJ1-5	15	CAISESRGSNQPQHF	TGTGCCATCAGTGAGTCCAGGGGCAGCAATCAGCCCCAGCATTTT
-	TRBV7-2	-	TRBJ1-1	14	CASGLQVMNTEAFF	TGTGCCAGCGGACTACAGGTCATGAACACTGAAGCTTTCTTT
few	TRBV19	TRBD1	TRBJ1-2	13	CASSDRGNYGYTF	TGTGCCAGTAGCGACAGGGGCAACTATGGCTACACCTTC
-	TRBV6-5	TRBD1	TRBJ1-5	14	CASRAGQSNQPQHF	TGTGCCAGCAGGGCGGGACAGAGCAATCAGCCCCAGCATTTT